This is a list of T cell receptor beta chains from one sample in a study of tumor-infiltrating lymphocytes in localized non-small cell lung cancer. Assay used: immunoSEQ multiplex PCR; TCRdb lists only in-frame clones, some missing. The data contain approximately 6,400 clones, 76% of them singletons. The sample taken for sequencing was lung tumor tissue. The source is a human donor with non-small cell lung cancer. Both conserved end residues are part of each CDR3. A D gene is named only where the DNA matches it firmly. Size is stated for part of the rows, as once, few or many counts, or as a class when the clone is expanded.

abundance: .
d_gene: .
j_gene: TRBJ2-1
v_gene: TRBV5-1
CDR3nt: TGCGCCAGCAGCCTTAGCGGAAACTCCTACAATGAGCAGTTCTTC
CDR3aa: CASSLSGNSYNEQFF

abundance: .
d_gene: .
j_gene: TRBJ1-5
v_gene: TRBV19
CDR3nt: TGTGCCAGTATCGGGCAGAATAGCAATCAGCCCCAGCATTTT
CDR3aa: CASIGQNSNQPQHF

abundance: once
d_gene: .
j_gene: TRBJ2-7
v_gene: TRBV30
CDR3nt: TGTGCCTGGAGTCGTGGGTACGAGCAGTACTTC
CDR3aa: CAWSRGYEQYF

abundance: .
d_gene: .
j_gene: TRBJ2-1
v_gene: TRBV9
CDR3nt: TGTGCCAGCAGCCCTAGCCCGCCGGGACGCCTTTACAATGAGCAGTTCTTC
CDR3aa: CASSPSPPGRLYNEQFF

abundance: .
d_gene: .
j_gene: TRBJ1-1
v_gene: TRBV25-1
CDR3nt: TGTGCCAGCAGTGGGGACATGAACACTGAAGCTTTCTTT
CDR3aa: CASSGDMNTEAFF

abundance: .
d_gene: TRBD2
j_gene: TRBJ2-5
v_gene: TRBV4-3
CDR3nt: TGCGCCAGCAGCCAAGCCCACCGGACTAGCGGTAAAGAGACCCAGTACTTC
CDR3aa: CASSQAHRTSGKETQYF

abundance: .
d_gene: .
j_gene: TRBJ2-1
v_gene: TRBV7-9
CDR3nt: TGTGCCAGCAGTCAGATGGGACGAAAGCAGTTCTTC
CDR3aa: CASSQMGRKQFF

abundance: .
d_gene: .
j_gene: TRBJ2-3
v_gene: TRBV5-1
CDR3nt: TGCGCCAGCAGCTTGGATTTTAGCAATAGGGATACGCAGTATTTT
CDR3aa: CASSLDFSNRDTQYF

abundance: .
d_gene: TRBD1
j_gene: TRBJ2-5
v_gene: TRBV4-3
CDR3nt: TGCGCCAGCAGCCAAGATCATGACAGGGGCGGGACCCAGTACTTC
CDR3aa: CASSQDHDRGGTQYF

abundance: .
d_gene: TRBD1
j_gene: TRBJ2-7
v_gene: TRBV2
CDR3nt: TGTGCCAGCAACCCGACAGGGGGGGATTACGAGCAGTACTTC
CDR3aa: CASNPTGGDYEQYF

abundance: .
d_gene: .
j_gene: TRBJ1-1
v_gene: TRBV28
CDR3nt: TGTGCCAGCAGACTGGGCAGGGGATGGAACACTGAAGCTTTCTTT
CDR3aa: CASRLGRGWNTEAFF

abundance: few
d_gene: .
j_gene: TRBJ1-1
v_gene: TRBV18
CDR3nt: TGTGCCAGCTCCCTGGAGGTGAACACTGAAGCTTTCTTT
CDR3aa: CASSLEVNTEAFF

abundance: few
d_gene: .
j_gene: TRBJ1-5
v_gene: TRBV4-2
CDR3nt: TGTGCCAGCAGCCAAGAGAACTTTGATCAGCCCCAGCATTTT
CDR3aa: CASSQENFDQPQHF

abundance: .
d_gene: .
j_gene: TRBJ2-1
v_gene: TRBV4-3
CDR3nt: TGCGCCAGCAGCCAAATTGGCAATGAGCAGTTCTTC
CDR3aa: CASSQIGNEQFF

abundance: .
d_gene: .
j_gene: TRBJ1-5
v_gene: TRBV27
CDR3nt: TGTGCCAGCAGTAAAACTTACTCAGGAGGGGGGTATAGCAATCAGCCCCAGCATTTT
CDR3aa: CASSKTYSGGGYSNQPQHF

abundance: few
d_gene: TRBD1
j_gene: TRBJ1-2
v_gene: TRBV5-1
CDR3nt: TGCGCCAGCAGCACTACAGGGGAACGTGGCTACACCTTC
CDR3aa: CASSTTGERGYTF

abundance: .
d_gene: TRBD1
j_gene: TRBJ2-7
v_gene: TRBV10-2
CDR3nt: TGCGCCAGCAGTGAGTCAAGGGGGGACAGGGAGGCCTACGAGCAGTACTTC
CDR3aa: CASSESRGDREAYEQYF

abundance: .
d_gene: TRBD1
j_gene: TRBJ1-5
v_gene: TRBV7-9
CDR3nt: TGTGCCAGCAGCCTCGGACAGGGGAAACAGCCCCAGCATTTT
CDR3aa: CASSLGQGKQPQHF

abundance: .
d_gene: .
j_gene: TRBJ1-2
v_gene: TRBV19
CDR3nt: TGTGCCAGTAGCCGGACTAACTATGGCTACACCTTC
CDR3aa: CASSRTNYGYTF

abundance: .
d_gene: .
j_gene: TRBJ1-1
v_gene: TRBV9
CDR3nt: TGTGCCAGCAGCGTAAGGGGGAAGAACACTGAAGCTTTCTTT
CDR3aa: CASSVRGKNTEAFF